This T cell receptor beta chain was captured in a study of CD8+CD57+ T cells in acquired aplastic anemia. Study details: Sorted cells (CD4+ and CD8+) yielded DNA amounts that averaged around 3.1 ug.

Study-wide findings and caveats: The CD8+ Simpson's diversity of patients and controls was not significantly different. Common to patients and controls were twenty-nine CD8+ CDR3 sequences.

In germline, CDR1 is MNHNS, CDR2 SASEGT. V shed 6 bases, J shed 7 bases, and the junction held 10 bases outside the gene matches. The length of the CDR3 is 14 residues. The use of genomic DNA as template underpinned the TCR beta VDJ and CDR3 profiling. TCRdb re-analysed the reads in MiXCR, keeping a single row per CDR3 protein. In the table there are approximately 190,000 distinct CDR3 sequences, less than 60% of which are singletons. A note on this clonotype: Antigen: not known.

The authors sequenced patients whose flow cytometry had shown CD8+CD57+ cell expansion. No therapy was given to patients before blood sampling. This chain connects TRBV6-1 to TRBJ1-2; 8 bases match TRBD1. This TCR derives from a human donor with aplastic anemia. Sequenced input: sorted CD4+, CD8+, or CD8+CD57+ T cells (not recorded which) from PBMCs. The CDR3, as DNA: TGTGCCAGCAGACCCCAGGACAGGGTTGGTGGCTACACCTTC. Translation gives CASRPQDRVGGYTF.